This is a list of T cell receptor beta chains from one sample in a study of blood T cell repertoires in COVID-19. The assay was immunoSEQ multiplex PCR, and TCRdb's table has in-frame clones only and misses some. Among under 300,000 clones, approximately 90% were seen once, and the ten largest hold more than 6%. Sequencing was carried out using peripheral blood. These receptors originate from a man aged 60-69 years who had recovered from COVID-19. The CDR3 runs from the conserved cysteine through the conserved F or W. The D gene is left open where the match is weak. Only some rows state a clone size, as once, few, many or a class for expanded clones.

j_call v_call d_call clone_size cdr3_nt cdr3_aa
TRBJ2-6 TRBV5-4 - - TGTGCCAGCAGCTCTCCGGGACAAGGGGCCTCTGGGGCCAACGTCCTGACTTTC CASSSPGQGASGANVLTF
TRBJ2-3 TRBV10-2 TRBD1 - TGCGCCAGCAGTGAATTAAGGCAGGGGGCAACAGATACGCAGTATTTT CASSELRQGATDTQYF
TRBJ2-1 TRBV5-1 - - TGCGCCGGTACAGGGTCCTACAATGAGCAGTTCTTC CAGTGSYNEQFF
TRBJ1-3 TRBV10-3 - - TGTGCCATCAGTGAGGCGGAAATTACTGGAAACACCATATATTTT CAISEAEITGNTIYF
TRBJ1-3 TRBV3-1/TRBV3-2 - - TGTGCCAGCAGTCCTAGCTACTCTGGAAACACCATATATTTT CASSPSYSGNTIYF
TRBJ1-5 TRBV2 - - TGTGCCAGCTCCTGGAGGGGGGGCATGGCAGAAGATCAGCCCCAGCATTTT CASSWRGGMAEDQPQHF
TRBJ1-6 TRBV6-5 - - TGTGCCAGCAGTCCCAGGCCCCACTTAGGTTCACCCCTCCACTTT CASSPRPHLGSPLHF
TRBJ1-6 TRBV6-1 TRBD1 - TGTGCCAGCAGTGGAACACCCGACAGGGTCACTATAATTTCACCCCTCCACTTT CASSGTPDRVTIISPLHF
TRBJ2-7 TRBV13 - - TGTGCCAGCAGCTTAGCCCCGACAGAGAATTACGAGCAGTACTTC CASSLAPTENYEQYF
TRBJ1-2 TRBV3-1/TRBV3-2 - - TGTGCCAGCAGCCATCGGGCCTCAAGCGGTGTGAGCGGCTACACCTTC CASSHRASSGVSGYTF
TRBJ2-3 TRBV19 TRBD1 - TGTGCCAGTAGTGTGCAGGGGGCGGGTTTAACAGATACGCAGTATTTT CASSVQGAGLTDTQYF
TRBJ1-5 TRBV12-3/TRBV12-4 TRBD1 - TGTGCCAGCAGCCACAGGGGGATTCAGCCCCAGCATTTT CASSHRGIQPQHF
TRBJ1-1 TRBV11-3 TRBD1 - TGTGCCAGCAGCTCCCCATTGACAGGGCGAATGGGGGTAAAGAACACTGAAGCTTTCTTT CASSSPLTGRMGVKNTEAFF
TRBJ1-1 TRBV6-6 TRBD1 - TGTGCCAGCAGTAGTACAGGGGTGAACACTGAAGCTTTCTTT CASSSTGVNTEAFF
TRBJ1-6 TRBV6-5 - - TGTGCCAGCAGCAGGACAACCTATAATTCACCCCTCCACTTT CASSRTTYNSPLHF
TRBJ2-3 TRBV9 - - TGTGCCAGCGCGCGCGGGGTCCCGTCCGATACGCAGTATTTT CASARGVPSDTQYF
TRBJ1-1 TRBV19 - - TGTGCCAGTAGACCCAAAGGGGGGGTGAACACTGAAGCTTTCTTT CASRPKGGVNTEAFF
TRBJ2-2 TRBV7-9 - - TGTGCCAGCAGCGCAAGGGTCAACGGGGGCACCGGGGAGCTGTTTTTT CASSARVNGGTGELFF
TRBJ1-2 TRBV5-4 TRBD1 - TGTGCCAGCAGCTGGGGGGACAGGGGACTCGGCTATGGCTACACCTTC CASSWGDRGLGYGYTF
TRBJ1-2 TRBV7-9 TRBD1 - TGTGCCAGCAGCTCAAGGGGGACAGACAACTATGGCTACACCTTC CASSSRGTDNYGYTF
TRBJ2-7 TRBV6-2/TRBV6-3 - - TGTGCCAGCAGTTACTCGAGGGGGTCGGGCGAGCAGTACTTC CASSYSRGSGEQYF
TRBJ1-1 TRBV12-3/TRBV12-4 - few TGTGCCAGCAATACTATGACTGAAGCTTTCTTT CASNTMTEAFF
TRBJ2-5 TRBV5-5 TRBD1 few TGTGCCAGCAGCTTCTCGGACAGGGGGCGAGAGACCCAGTACTTC CASSFSDRGRETQYF
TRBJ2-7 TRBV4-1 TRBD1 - TGCGCCAGCAGCCAAGAATCAAGGGGGCCGCTTCCCTACGAGCAGTACTTC CASSQESRGPLPYEQYF
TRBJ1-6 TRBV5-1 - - TGCGCCAGCAGCTTTCCCTTCGGACAGCCCCAAGGGGGCCTCCACTTT CASSFPFGQPQGGLHF
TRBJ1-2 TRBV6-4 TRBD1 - TGTGCCAGCAGGAGGGACAGTTCAATGGGTGGCTACACCTTC CASRRDSSMGGYTF
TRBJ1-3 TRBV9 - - TGTGCCAGCAGCGTGGGCAGAGTCTCTGGAAACACCATATATTTT CASSVGRVSGNTIYF
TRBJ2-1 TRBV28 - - TGTGCCAGCAGGCAACAATACAATGAGCAGTTCTTC CASRQQYNEQFF
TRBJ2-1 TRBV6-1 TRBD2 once TGTGCCAGCAGTGAATTGGGGGGGAGCTCCTACAATGAGCAGTTCTTC CASSELGGSSYNEQFF
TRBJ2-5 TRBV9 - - TGTGCCAGCAGCTCACGGCGGGAGACCCAGTACTTC CASSSRRETQYF
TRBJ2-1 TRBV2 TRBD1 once TGTGCCAGCGGACGCGGGACAGGGCCTCACAATGAGCAGTTCTTC CASGRGTGPHNEQFF
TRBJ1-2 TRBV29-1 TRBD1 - TGCAGCGCGCGCGACAGGGGTGTTGGCTACACCTTC CSARDRGVGYTF
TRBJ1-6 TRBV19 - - TGTGCCAGTAGTATTGGACAGTACAAGGGTTCACCCCTCCACTTT CASSIGQYKGSPLHF
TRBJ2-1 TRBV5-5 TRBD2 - TGTGCCAGCACCCCGATAGCGGGCAATGAGCAGTTCTTC CASTPIAGNEQFF
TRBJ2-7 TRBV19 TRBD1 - TGTGCCAGTAGTATGGGACAGGGACCATACGAGCAGTACTTC CASSMGQGPYEQYF
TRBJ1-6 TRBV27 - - TGTGCCAGCAGTTTACGAAGGGGCTCCTATAATTCACCCCTCCACTTT CASSLRRGSYNSPLHF
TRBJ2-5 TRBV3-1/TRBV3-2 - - TGTGCCACCTTGCGAGGGGAGACCCAGTACTTC CATLRGETQYF
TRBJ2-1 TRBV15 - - TGTGCCACCAGCAGAGATTACGGCGAAGCCGCGGGAAATGAGCAGTTCTTC CATSRDYGEAAGNEQFF
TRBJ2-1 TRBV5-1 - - TGCGCCAGCAGCTTTTCGCCAGGGAAAGTGGATGAGCAGTTCTTC CASSFSPGKVDEQFF
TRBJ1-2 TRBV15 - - TGTGCCACCAGCAGAGGGGCGGATACAGGATATGGCTACACCTTC CATSRGADTGYGYTF
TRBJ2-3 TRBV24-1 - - TGTGCCACCAGTGATTTCAGGCGCACAGATACGCAGTATTTT CATSDFRRTDTQYF
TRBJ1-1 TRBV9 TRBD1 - TGTGCCAGCAGCGTTTTGCAGGGGGCGCACACTGAAGCTTTCTTT CASSVLQGAHTEAFF
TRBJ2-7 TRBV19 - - TGTGCCAGTAGTATCTCTTCAGGGTACGAGCAGTACTTC CASSISSGYEQYF
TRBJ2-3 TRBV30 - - TGTGCCTGGAACAGATATACAGATACGCAGTATTTT CAWNRYTDTQYF
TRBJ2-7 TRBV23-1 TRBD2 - TGCGCCAGCAGTCAGCCCCGGGTTAGCGGGGGCATCAGCTCCTACGAGCAGTACTTC CASSQPRVSGGISSYEQYF
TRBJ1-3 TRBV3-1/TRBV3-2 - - TGTGCCAGCAGCCTGCAGGGTGGGGGAAACACCATATATTTT CASSLQGGGNTIYF
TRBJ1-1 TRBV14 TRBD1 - TGTGCCAGCAGCCGACAGGGGGGGACTGAAGCTTTCTTT CASSRQGGTEAFF
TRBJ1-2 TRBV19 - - TGTGCCAGTAGTACCGGGACAAGCCATGGTGGCTACACCTTC CASSTGTSHGGYTF